Sequencing of this T cell receptor (beta chain) was carried out in a study of vaccination and CD4 T cells after COVID-19 (dated by TCRdb to about 2022). Broadly, across the study: Convalescent patients had a positive SARS-CoV-2 result on nasal swab PCR, and of these patients, under ten had mild disease and one had severe disease. For stimulating the cultures, overlapping spike peptide pools were used, derived from SARS-CoV-2 as well as from the common cold coronaviruses HCoV-NL63, HCoV-OC43 and HCoV-229E. Post-vaccine blood samples were collected a median of approximately 77 days after the second vaccine dose, ranging from about 14 to 241 days. In nine to eleven COVID-19 convalescent patients and a handful of infection-naive healthy vaccine recipients, researchers compared the spike-specific CD4+ TCR repertoire from before mRNA vaccination with the repertoire from after. The convalescent cohort included six males and four females, with two Hispanic individuals, seven Caucasians, two Asians and one multiracial person. Post-COVID blood samples were collected from convalescent patients a median of approximately 93 days after diagnosis, with a range of about 35 to 161 days. Control cultures received a CEFX viral epitope pool as the positive control, an HIV-1 Nef peptide pool as the negative control, or no peptide. Each participant got two doses of either the Pfizer-BioNTech BNT162b2 vaccine (n=8) or the Moderna mRNA-1273 vaccine (n=2).

With respect to this clonotype: The antigen it recognizes is unknown. No base-level quality is on record; no much larger clone is a single base apart.

Receptor amplification or capture employed PCR. DNA from cultured CD4+ T cells underwent TCR sequencing with the Oncomine TCR Beta short-read assay at the Johns Hopkins FTIC core. The QIAamp micro DNA kit was used to extract genomic DNA from the cultured CD4+ T cells. Oncomine TCR Beta libraries from cultured CD4+ T cells were pooled using unique dual indexes and sequenced on an Illumina iSeq 100. As for the authors' bioinformatics: Non-productive sequences were removed, and CDR3s not starting with C, not ending with F or W, or shorter than 7 amino acids were discarded. The MANAFEST web application was used to identify antigen-specific clonotypes by comparing peptide-stimulated wells against reference wells and other culture wells. To be called positive, a clone needed an FDR below 0.05, an odds ratio above 5, and a productive frequency above 0.1% in at least two of three replicate wells. A clonotype counted as cross-reactive if it showed significant expansion both in the SARS-CoV-2 spike wells and in at least one common cold coronavirus spike condition. Levenshtein distances (stringdist) and unrooted phylogenetic trees (ape) in R version 3.6.1 were used to assess CDR3 homology. The public reads were quality trimmed at Q25 with fastp and then assembled into clones with MiXCR by TCRdb, keeping productive beta chains. Every CDR3 protein is listed once, alongside the most common genes and DNA of its rows. TCRdb's processing, not the study's, gives the V and J calls here. Counted in this sample were fewer than 6,500 distinct CDR3 sequences; 55% to 70% of them appeared once. The top ten hold 20% to 25% of the sample.

Reading the label with the study, this specimen's treatment or condition is: approximately nine-day PBMC culture with coronavirus spike peptide pools or control peptides (ViraFEST assay). The ViraFEST assay, used in the study, expanded antigen-specific T cells with peptide pools and then identified the expanded clonotypes through TCR sequencing. The convalescent patients' positive SARS-CoV-2 PCR tests were from March to December 2020, which was before the Alpha, Beta and Delta variants emerged in the United States. Each well held 2.2 million or so PBMCs cultured with 9 to 10 ug/ml peptide pools in IMDM containing around 5% human AB serum and 10 IU/ml IL-2. Half of the culture medium was replaced with fresh IL-2-containing medium on days 3 and 7. After 9 to 10 days of culture, CD4+ T cells were isolated by negative selection using the EasySep CD4+ T cell isolation kit. PBMCs were separated from whole blood using Ficoll-Paque Plus gradient centrifugation and then either used fresh or cryopreserved at -140C. Triplicate wells were generally used for each culture condition.

Overall study outcomes, separate from this receptor: Relatively few convalescent patients were included in the study, and early timepoints after natural infection were not analyzed. In convalescent patients, nearly all vaccine-specific clones (304 of 307) were found to be mono-reactive for SARS-CoV-2 spike rather than cross-reactive with common cold coronaviruses. Among convalescent patients, a median roughly 90% of the SARS-CoV-2-reactive clones seen after vaccination appeared only after vaccination, which suggests priming specific to the vaccine. An increase in the median number of SARS-CoV-2-reactive clonotypes from some 20 after infection to roughly 38 after vaccination was observed, but the change was not found to be significant.

The sequence was collected from a human donor who had recovered from COVID-19. Sequencing used CD4+ T cells from blood, cultured in vitro.

The bases are TGTGCCAGCAGCCCCAGGGTTGAGCCCCAGCATTTT. This sequence encodes CASSPRVEPQHF. Rearrangement joined TRBV6-1 to TRBJ1-5; TRBD1 is a weak D gene call, 5 bases matching. The trim is 6 bases for V and 8 bases for J, with a gap of 11 bases between the germline ends. The cysteine opens and the phenylalanine closes a CDR3 of 12 amino acids. Only the CDR3 DNA is retained, 36 bases long and in frame from the first base. CDR1 and CDR2, per the germline V gene, are MNHNS and SASEGT.